One and the same sample provided the 27 T cell receptor beta chains below, sequenced in a study of T cell responses to AZD1222 COVID-19 vaccine. Sequencing was performed with immunoSEQ multiplex PCR; in TCRdb, only in-frame clones are kept and a portion is missing. The profile shows about 100,000 clones, roughly 84% of them singletons. Source: peripheral blood, taken on day 0 of AZD1222 vaccination. The receptor source for this set is an adult in good health.

The rearrangement links TRBV30 to TRBJ1-1; TRBD1 agrees at 10 bases. V lost 2 bases, J lost 6 bases, and 15 bases stayed unmatched. CDR1 and CDR2 (germline): GTSNPN, SVGIG (reference sequence). The CDR3 loop spans 17 amino acids. CDR3 residues: CAWSPSTGGRLIAEAFF. The CDR3 nucleotides are TGTGCCTGGAGTCCGTCGACAGGGGGCCGATTGATTGCTGAAGCTTTCTTT.

The gene calls are TRBV5-1 and TRBJ1-2, with TRBD1 identical over 7 bases. The V segment lost 0 bases and the J segment 2 bases; nucleotides outside the gene matches: 1. Germline V CDR1 and CDR2: SGHRS, YFSETQ. This CDR3 region has 14 residues. The DNA of the CDR3 is TGCGCCAGCAGCTTGGAGGGACAGAACTATGGCTACACCTTC. Its protein product is CASSLEGQNYGYTF.

This rearrangement joins TRBV5-1 to TRBJ1-1; D perhaps matches TRBD1 (5 bases). V was trimmed by 4 bases and J by 1 base, leaving 11 bases between them. Per germline, CDR1 SGHRS and CDR2 YFSETQ. The length of the CDR3 is 14 residues. The CDR3, as DNA: TGCGCCAGCAGCACGGACATACCGAACACTGAAGCTTTCTTT. Amino acid sequence: CASSTDIPNTEAFF.

CDR3 residues: CASSMTGDNYGYTF. The CDR3 DNA reads TGCGCCAGCTCAATGACAGGGGATAACTATGGCTACACCTTC. The V call is TRBV5-1, the J call TRBJ1-2; 8 bases are shared with TRBD1. Losses at the gene ends were 7 bases for V and 1 base for J; bases not matched to a gene: 6. The CDR3 loop spans 14 amino acids. Germline V gene lookup returns CDR1 SGHRS and CDR2 YFSETQ.

The V gene is TRBV24-1, the J gene TRBJ1-4; D is ambiguous. The CDR3 covers 12 residues. Germline V CDR1 and CDR2: KGHDR, SFDVKD. The ends were cut back, 2 bases at V and 7 bases at J, with 4 bases in the middle. CDR3 bases: TGTGCCACCAGTGATTGGGGTGAAAAACTGTTTTTT. This gives the protein CATSDWGEKLFF.

The chain uses TRBV27 and TRBJ1-6; D not resolved. Germline V gene lookup returns CDR1 MNHEY and CDR2 SMNVEV (reference sequence). V lost 6 bases and J lost 7, with 10 bases in between. This CDR3 comprises 13 residues. The CDR3 DNA sequence: TGTGCCAGCAGCACCTACCAAAATTCACCCCTCCACTTT. Protein sequence: CASSTYQNSPLHF.

The chain joins TRBV28 to TRBJ2-6, with D maybe TRBD1 (6 bases). CDR3 length equals 18 residues. The germline gives CDR1 MDHEN, CDR2 SYDVKM. V lost 4 bases, J lost 3 bases, and 19 bases lay in between. The CDR3 nucleotides read TGTGCCAGCAGTTCGCTTAGGACAGATACGGGTGGGGCCAACGTCCTGACTTTC. Its protein is CASSSLRTDTGGANVLTF.

The V gene is TRBV6-4, the J gene TRBJ1-2, with D possibly matching TRBD1 (5 bases). Trimming cost V 3 bases and J 5 bases, with 13 bases left between them. Germline V CDR1 and CDR2: MRHNA, SNTAGT. The CDR3 sequence is 14 residues long. CDR3 amino acids: CASSEGRAGYGYTF. The CDR3 nucleotides are TGTGCCAGCAGTGAAGGCAGGGCCGGGTATGGCTACACCTTC.

J is TRBJ2-3 and V is TRBV28, with 11 bases identical to TRBD2. Germline trimming cut 6 bases from V and 2 bases from J; bases unmatched to any gene: 10. The CDR3 runs 17 residues. Germline lookup yields CDR1 MDHEN and CDR2 SYDVKM. CDR3 region: CASSSSGLAEVTDTQYF. In DNA form, the CDR3 reads TGTGCCAGCAGCTCATCGGGACTAGCGGAAGTCACAGATACGCAGTATTTT.

The rearrangement links TRBV28 to TRBJ1-6, with D possibly TRBD1 on 6 matching bases. Germline V CDR1 and CDR2: MDHEN, SYDVKM. V shed 3 bases and J shed 5 bases, with 14 bases lying between them. CDR3 length: 16 residues. CDR3 region: CASSLPLYRDNSPLHF. CDR3 DNA: TGTGCCAGCAGTTTGCCCCTGTACAGGGATAATTCACCCCTCCACTTT. The full variable domain, rest sourced from reference TRBV28 and TRBJ1-6, is DVKVTQSSRYLVKRTGEKVFLECVQDMDHENMFWYRQDPGLGLRLIYFSYDVKMKEKGDIPEGYSVSREKKERFSLILESASTNQTSMYLCASSLPLYRDNSPLHFGNGTRLTVT.

The J gene is TRBJ1-5, the V gene TRBV9, with 7 bases lining up with TRBD1. Germline V lookup: CDR1 SGDLS, CDR2 YYNGEE. V was pared by 2 bases and J by 4 bases, with 3 bases of the junction left unmatched. CDR3 length: 14 amino acids. Here the CDR3 reads CASSVGQANQPQHF. CDR3 sequence (DNA): TGTGCCAGCAGCGTTGGACAGGCTAATCAGCCCCAGCATTTT.

This sequence joins TRBV14 and TRBJ2-5, with TRBD1 as a possible D gene (6 bases). This CDR3 has 14 amino acids. V lost 4 bases, J lost 4 bases, and 13 bases lay in between. Per germline, CDR1 SGHDN and CDR2 FVKESK. Written as DNA, the CDR3 is TGTGCCAGCAGCCGGAATACAGGGTTAGAGACCCAGTACTTC. Encoded protein: CASSRNTGLETQYF.

V usage is TRBV28 and J usage is TRBJ1-6; 7 nucleotides align to TRBD1. V lost 8 bases and J lost 9; bases outside the gene matches: 10. This CDR3 is 14 amino acids long. Germline loops: CDR1 MDHEN, CDR2 SYDVKM. CDR3 sequence reads: CASPRGTDSSPLHF. The CDR3 region has the DNA TGTGCCAGCCCCCGGGGGACAGATAGTTCACCCCTCCACTTT. Full variable domain (outside the CDR3, taken from reference TRBV28 and TRBJ1-6): DVKVTQSSRYLVKRTGEKVFLECVQDMDHENMFWYRQDPGLGLRLIYFSYDVKMKEKGDIPEGYSVSREKKERFSLILESASTNQTSMYLCASPRGTDSSPLHFGNGTRLTVT.

The CDR3, as DNA: TGTGCCAGCAGCTCCGGGACAGGGGTGAACTATGGCTACACCTTC. Protein product: CASSSGTGVNYGYTF. This rearrangement joins TRBV7-9 to TRBJ1-2, with TRBD1 matching 10 bases. There are 15 residues in the CDR3. Per the germline V gene, CDR1 is SEHNR and CDR2 is FQNEAQ (reference sequence). Germline trimming cut 4 bases from V and 2 bases from J; bases unmatched to any gene: 4. Combining the CDR3 with reference TRBV7-9 and TRBJ1-2 gives the whole variable domain DTGVSQNPRHKITKRGQNVTFRCDPISEHNRLYWYRQTLGQGPEFLTYFQNEAQLEKSRLLSDRFSAERPKGSFSTLEIQRTEQGDSAMYLCASSSGTGVNYGYTFGSGTRLTVV.

The V and J genes are TRBV27 and TRBJ2-7; TRBD2 matches at 10 bases. The junction had 11 bases not matched to a gene; V was cut back by 1 base and J by 5 bases. The CDR3 runs to 17 residues. In germline, CDR1 is MNHEY, CDR2 SMNVEV (reference sequence). Here the CDR3 reads CASSLYPSLAGVNEQYF. In nucleotides, the CDR3 is TGTGCCAGCAGTTTATATCCCTCCCTAGCGGGAGTAAACGAGCAGTACTTC.

The chain recombines TRBV4-1 with TRBJ2-1; 8 nucleotides agree with TRBD1. CDR1 and CDR2 (germline): MGHRA, YSYEKL. Trimming took 0 bases from V and 7 from J; bases not matched to a gene: 5. CDR3 length: 15 residues. In DNA, the CDR3 is TGCGCCAGCAGCCAAGATACGGACAGGGCGAATGAGCAGTTCTTC. This translates into CASSQDTDRANEQFF.

CDR3 bases: TGTGCCACCAGCAGAGATTTAGCGGGAGAAAGGCGTGAGCAGTTCTTC. This translates into CATSRDLAGERREQFF. This sequence joins TRBV15 and TRBJ2-1; 9 positions agree with TRBD2. With V trimmed by 0 bases and J by 9 bases, 9 bases remained unmatched. From germline, CDR1 is LNHNV and CDR2 YYDKDF (reference sequence). The CDR3 consists of 16 residues.

The V gene is TRBV7-3, the J gene TRBJ1-5, with D unresolved. The CDR3 spans 13 residues. Between the trimmed V and J ends, which lost 2 bases and 7 bases, there was a span of 9 bases. The germline gives CDR1 SGHTA, CDR2 FQGTGA. The CDR3 protein is CASSLDRGQPQHF. The CDR3 bases are TGTGCCAGCAGCTTAGATCGAGGACAGCCCCAGCATTTT. The whole variable domain, filled in from reference TRBV7-3 and TRBJ1-5, reads GAGVSQTPSNKVTEKGKYVELRCDPISGHTALYWYRQSLGQGPEFLIYFQGTGAADDSGLPNDRFFAVRPEGSVSTLKIQRTERGDSAVYLCASSLDRGQPQHFGDGTRLSIL.

The rearrangement links TRBV11-2 to TRBJ1-1; D call uncertain. Trimming removed 5 bases from V and 4 bases from J, with 11 bases in between. The length of the CDR3 is 13 residues. Germline CDR1 SGHAT, CDR2 FQNNGV. The CDR3 here is CASSANRRTEAFF. In DNA form, the CDR3 reads TGTGCCAGCAGCGCCAATCGGCGCACTGAAGCTTTCTTT.

The CDR3 nucleotides are TGTGCCAGCAGCTACACAGGGGGCGTAACTGAAGCTTTCTTT. It codes for CASSYTGGVTEAFF. This chain connects TRBV11-3 to TRBJ1-1, with TRBD1 matching over 9 bases. Germline CDR1 SGHNT, CDR2 YENEEA. Trimming at V came to 4 bases and at J to 5 bases, leaving 5 bases not matched to a gene. This CDR3 comprises 14 residues.

This clone has just a few counts. J is TRBJ2-7 and V is TRBV25-1; D remains unclear. Trimming stripped 7 bases from V and 3 bases from J, with 22 bases between. The CDR3 length is 16 residues. Germline V gives CDR1 MGHDK, CDR2 SYGVNS. The CDR3 bases are TGTGCCAGCATCCGCTGCCCCACGTTACGGCGCTACGAGCAGTACTTC. Translating it yields CASIRCPTLRRYEQYF.

This sequence joins TRBV2 and TRBJ1-3; 8 nucleotides agree with TRBD1. V shed 6 bases, J shed 2 bases, and the junction held 15 bases outside the gene matches. Germline CDR1 reads SNHLY; CDR2 reads FYNNEI. The CDR3 has 18 residues. The CDR3 DNA sequence: TGTGCCAGCAGGGCGTTCCTGGGGACAGGCAGGGCTGGAAACACCATATATTTT. Translated: CASRAFLGTGRAGNTIYF.

The chain couples TRBV29-1 to TRBJ2-6; 7 nucleotides align to TRBD1. CDR3 length: 17 amino acids. CDR1 is SQVTM, CDR2 ANQGSEA, per germline. The V gene end was trimmed by 5 bases and the J gene end by 1 base; junction bases not matched to a gene: 11. The DNA of the CDR3 is TGCAGCGTTAACGCAGGGGGTAGCCCATCTGGGGCCAACGTCCTGACTTTC. Amino acid sequence: CSVNAGGSPSGANVLTF.

The V call is TRBV28, the J call TRBJ2-5; the match to TRBD2 covers 7 bases. CDR1 is MDHEN, CDR2 SYDVKM, per germline. This CDR3 spans 16 amino acids. After removal of 5 bases from V and 0 bases from J, the junction contained 9 bases not matched to a gene. The CDR3 sequence is CASSTASGAYQETQYF. Written as DNA, the CDR3 is TGTGCCAGCAGTACTGCTAGCGGAGCATACCAAGAGACCCAGTACTTC.

The chain employs TRBV27 and TRBJ2-7, with TRBD2 matching 12 bases. Germline V CDR1 and CDR2: MNHEY, SMNVEV (reference sequence). CDR3 size: 15 residues. J lost 1 base, V lost 8 bases, and 6 bases had no gene match. CDR3 DNA: TGTGCCAGCCGCCTCACTAGCGGGAGGTCCTACGAGCAGTACTTC. As protein: CASRLTSGRSYEQYF.

The chain uses TRBV18 and TRBJ1-5; D gene unclear. The V gene lost 0 bases and the J gene lost 0 bases, with 9 bases spanning the gap. The CDR3 sequence is 16 residues long. Per germline, CDR1 KGHSH and CDR2 LQKENI. The CDR3 DNA reads as TGTGCCAGCTCACCACCGTCCCTGACTAGCAATCAGCCCCAGCATTTT. This translates into CASSPPSLTSNQPQHF.

This rearrangement joins TRBV19 to TRBJ1-5, with D possibly matching TRBD1 (5 bases). Germline lookup yields CDR1 LNHDA and CDR2 SQIVND (reference sequence). Trimming cost V 3 bases and J 7 bases, with 13 bases left between them. This CDR3 contains 14 residues. The DNA for the CDR3 is TGTGCCAGTAGTATTTGGGGGAAAGGGCAGCCCCAGCATTTT. This translates into CASSIWGKGQPQHF.